The 5 T cell receptor beta chains in this list originate from one sample, sequenced in a study of metastatic and nonmetastatic thyroid tumors. Patients underwent thyroid surgery, and none had received any treatment before it. TCRdb re-clonotyped the PCR reads via MiXCR. In the table there are around 31,000 clones, 25% to 35% of which are singletons. Specimen: blood. These receptors were collected from a female donor with papillary thyroid cancer or a benign thyroid nodule (not recorded which). Some clones in this sample may be carry-over from other donors' samples.

The chain joins TRBV20-1 to TRBJ2-1; 12 bases agree with TRBD2. CDR1 DFQATT and CDR2 SNEGSKA come from the germline V gene (reference sequence). V lost 2 bases and J lost 4; bases outside the gene matches: 3. CDR3 length: 15 amino acids. The CDR3 loop reads CSARRLAGDYNEQFF. DNA of the CDR3: TGCAGTGCTAGAAGACTAGCGGGAGATTACAATGAGCAGTTCTTC.

The rearrangement uses TRBV6-1 and TRBJ2-1; 7 bases agree with TRBD2. The CDR3 has 16 residues. V was pared by 9 bases and J by 4 bases, with 15 bases of the junction left unmatched. Germline lookup yields CDR1 MNHNS and CDR2 SASEGT. The CDR3: CASLSAGRGIYNEQFF. The CDR3 nucleotides read TGTGCCAGTCTTTCAGCGGGGCGGGGGATATACAATGAGCAGTTCTTC.

This clone occurred a few times. Compared with germline, one end of the junction differs, possibly owing to a read error. The same CDR3 can be traced to other DNA sequences in this sample. The V and J genes are TRBV12-3 or TRBV12-4 and TRBJ1-1; D is unresolved. The CDR3 spans 13 residues. CDR3 residues: CASSLSSLAEAFF. In nucleotides, the CDR3 is TGTGCCAGCAGTTTAAGTAGCTTGGCTGAAGCCTTCTTT.

The J gene is TRBJ1-6, the V gene TRBV4-2; 7 bases agree with TRBD1. J was trimmed by 10 bases and V by 0 bases; bases with no gene match: 6. This CDR3 is 15 amino acids long. Germline V lookup: CDR1 LGHNA, CDR2 YNFKEQ. The CDR3 protein is CASSQDQGGRSPLHF. In DNA, the CDR3 is TGTGCCAGCAGCCAAGATCAAGGGGGCAGATCACCCCTCCACTTT.

The CDR3 DNA sequence: TGTGCCAGCAGGACAGGCATAGAGGGTAGGGCAGATACGCAGTATTTT. It translates to CASRTGIEGRADTQYF. The genes are TRBV2 and TRBJ2-3; maybe TRBD1 (6 bases). Germline V gene lookup returns CDR1 SNHLY and CDR2 FYNNEI. Trimming removed 6 bases from V and 4 bases from J, with 20 bases in between. CDR3 size: 16 residues. The whole variable domain, remainder taken from reference TRBV2 and TRBJ2-3, is EPEVTQTPSHQVTQMGQEVILRCVPISNHLYFYWYRQILGQKVEFLVSFYNNEISEKSEIFDDQFSVERPDGSNFTLKIRSTKLEDSAMYFCASRTGIEGRADTQYFGPGTRLTVL.